Shown below are 9 T cell receptor beta chains from a single sample sequenced in a study of blood T cell repertoires in COVID-19. The assay was immunoSEQ multiplex PCR, and TCRdb's table has in-frame clones only and misses some. The sample includes roughly 110,000 clones, around 90% seen only once; the top ten take 4.9%. Sequenced material: peripheral blood. All receptors come from a middle-aged man with active or convalescent COVID-19.

The chain links TRBV28 to TRBJ1-1; D is possibly TRBD1 (5 bases). This CDR3 region has 15 residues. Germline CDR1 is MDHEN and CDR2 is SYDVKM. Trimming cost V 3 bases and J 3 bases, with 14 bases left between them. The CDR3 DNA reads as TGTGCCAGCAGTTTTTTCCGTGGGGGGGACACTGAAGCTTTCTTT. It translates to CASSFFRGGDTEAFF. Drawing the rest from reference TRBV28 and TRBJ1-1, the complete variable domain is DVKVTQSSRYLVKRTGEKVFLECVQDMDHENMFWYRQDPGLGLRLIYFSYDVKMKEKGDIPEGYSVSREKKERFSLILESASTNQTSMYLCASSFFRGGDTEAFFGQGTRLTVV.

The chain couples TRBV27 to TRBJ2-1, with D possibly matching TRBD2 (5 bases). The V and J ends lost 7 bases and 4 bases respectively, with 17 bases between them. The germline V gene has CDR1 MNHEY and CDR2 SMNVEV (reference sequence). This CDR3 contains 15 residues. The DNA of the CDR3 is TGTGCCAGCAAACCTTTAAGCGGACCATACAATGAGCAGTTCTTC. Translating gives CASKPLSGPYNEQFF.

This rearrangement joins TRBV6-6 to TRBJ2-7; maybe TRBD1 (6 bases). This CDR3 contains 16 residues. Trimming shortened V by 2 bases and J by 0 bases, and 14 bases separated the two germline ends. Germline CDR1 and CDR2: MNHNY and SVGAGI (reference sequence). DNA of the CDR3: TGTGCCAGCAGTTACCCCGACAGGTCGAGCTCCTACGAGCAGTACTTC. Amino acid sequence: CASSYPDRSSSYEQYF.

In nucleotides, the CDR3 is TGCGCCAGCAGCCCTACGGTGGAGTTGATTGAAAAACTGTTTTTT. It yields the protein CASSPTVELIEKLFF. The V and J genes are TRBV4-1 and TRBJ1-4; no reliable D call. Germline loops: CDR1 MGHRA, CDR2 YSYEKL. Trimming removed 4 bases at V and 7 bases at J, with 16 bases between. The CDR3 runs 15 residues.

The chain has TRBV14 and TRBJ1-1, with 9 bases matching TRBD1. This CDR3 contains 16 residues. Germline CDR1 SGHDN, CDR2 FVKESK. V lost 2 bases and J lost 4; bases outside the gene matches: 8. The CDR3 is CASSQRTGEFSTEAFF. CDR3 in DNA: TGTGCCAGCAGCCAACGGACAGGGGAGTTTAGCACTGAAGCTTTCTTT.

This chain joins TRBV7-3 and TRBJ2-2; D might be TRBD1 (6 bases). Germline loops: CDR1 SGHTA, CDR2 FQGTGA. CDR3 length: 13 residues. Deletions cut 3 bases from V and 4 bases from J, with 6 bases between. CDR3 residues: CASSFRGTGELFF. For the CDR3, the DNA is TGTGCCAGCAGCTTCAGGGGCACCGGGGAGCTGTTTTTT.

This clone has just a few counts. This chain uses TRBV6-5 with TRBJ1-4; 8 bases are shared with TRBD1. Germline V gives CDR1 MNHEY, CDR2 SVGAGI. The CDR3 totals 15 residues. The junction had 5 bases not matched to a gene; V was cut back by 2 bases and J by 6 bases. The CDR3 bases are TGTGCCAGCAGTTACGTACAGGGGGGAGATGAAAAACTGTTTTTT. This encodes CASSYVQGGDEKLFF.

There are a few counts of this clone. This chain links TRBV27 with TRBJ2-7, with 9 bases fitting TRBD1. The germline V gene has CDR1 MNHEY and CDR2 SMNVEV (reference sequence). CDR3 length equals 15 residues. Unmatched junction bases numbered 6, after V lost 6 bases and J lost 0 bases. As DNA, the CDR3 is TGTGCCAGCAGACAGGGACAGGGACCCTCCTACGAGCAGTACTTC. Residues: CASRQGQGPSYEQYF.

J is TRBJ1-3 and V is TRBV7-8; D uncertain. This CDR3 has 13 amino acids. Per the germline V gene, CDR1 is SGHVS and CDR2 is FQNEAQ. V lost 3 bases and J lost 0, with 3 bases in between. The CDR3 DNA follows: TGTGCCAGCAGCTTGAGCTCTGGAAACACCATATATTTT. This translates into CASSLSSGNTIYF.